This TCR beta chain is from a study of shared clonotypes between healthy human individuals. For the study at large: Serving as donors were two women and three men, whose ages spanned 18 to 49. Study-level results: A reduction in generation probabilities was seen for non-shared clonotypes relative to those shared by all four donors. It was anticipated that sequencing depth would influence how many clonotypes donors shared. The study found 4.5% to 6% of naive CD4 clonotypes shared across a handful of donors.

Clones were read by immunoSEQ multiplex PCR, and TCRdb kept only the in-frame ones, dropping some. The sample contains about 1 million clones, about 74% of which appear only once. CDR1 and CDR2 (germline): MGHRA, YSYEKL. There are 13 residues in the CDR3. The V gene lost 3 bases and the J gene lost 6 bases, with 8 bases spanning the gap. In the case of this clone: Its antigen is undetermined.

The V and J genes are TRBV4-1 and TRBJ2-2; D not certain. The clonotype comes from a man between 18 and 29 years old in good health. The material sequenced was memory CD4+ T cells sorted from blood. Regarding subset: CD45RA-negative fraction. CDR3 sequence (DNA): TGCGCCAGCAGCCAGTACCATTCCGGGGAGCTGTTTTTT. This translates into CASSQYHSGELFF.